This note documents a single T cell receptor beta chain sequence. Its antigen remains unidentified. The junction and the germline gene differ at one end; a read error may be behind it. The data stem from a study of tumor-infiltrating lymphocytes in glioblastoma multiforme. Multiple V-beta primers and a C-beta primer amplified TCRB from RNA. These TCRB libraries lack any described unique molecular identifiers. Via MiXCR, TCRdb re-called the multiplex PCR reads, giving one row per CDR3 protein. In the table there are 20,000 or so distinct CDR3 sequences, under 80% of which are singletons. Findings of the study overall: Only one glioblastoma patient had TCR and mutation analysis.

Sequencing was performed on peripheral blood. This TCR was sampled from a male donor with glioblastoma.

The CDR3 is CANSFIGTYEKLFF. The CDR3 DNA reads as TGTGCCAACAGCTTTATCGGGACGTACGAAAAACTGTTTTTT. The chain has TRBV11-2 and TRBJ1-4; D is perhaps TRBD1 (5 bases). The germline CDR1 and CDR2 sequences are SGHAT and FQNNGV. This CDR3 has 14 amino acids. The full variable domain, its missing parts supplied by reference TRBV11-2 and TRBJ1-4, is EAGVAQSPRYKIIEKRQSVAFWCNPISGHATLYWYQQILGQGPKLLIQFQNNGVVDDSQLPKDRFSAERLKGVDSTLKIQPAKLEDSAVYLCANSFIGTYEKLFFGSGTQLSVL.